This T cell receptor (beta chain) derives from a study of post-analysis software for immune sequencing data. In the study overall: Secondary progressive, relapsing-remitting and progressive-relapsing multiple sclerosis were among the included disease courses. Study outcomes and limitations: Compared with controls, patients had more of roughly five TRBV segments, including TRBV5-6, TRBV5-1 and TRBV20-1.

The TCR beta cDNA libraries carried unique molecular identifiers. TCRdb analysed the PCR reads with MiXCR anew, one entry per CDR3 protein. The profile shows about half a million distinct CDR3 sequences, over 35% of them singletons. This clonotype has only one observation. The antigen remains undetermined. The V gene's germline CDR1 is ENHRY and CDR2 SYGVKD. The CDR3 is made up of 13 amino acids. The V end lost 6 bases, the J end lost 4 bases, and 12 bases lay between the germline ends. This rearrangement joins TRBV10-3 to TRBJ1-1; tentative D call: TRBD1 (5 bases). This receptor was identified in a girl between 10 and 17 years old with multiple sclerosis. Sequencing used blood. The CDR3 DNA is TGTGCCATCAGGAGGACACTGGTCACTGAAGCTTTCTTT. Amino acid sequence: CAIRRTLVTEAFF.